The 24 T cell receptor beta chains presented below share a single source sample, sequenced in a study of blood T cells in healthy people across ages. PCR was performed a second time for roughly 7 to 12 cycles using a sample-barcoded 5' primer and a J-beta primer mix. TCRdb reprocessed the 5' RACE reads with MiXCR, giving one entry per CDR3 protein. The table has approximately 2,000,000 distinct CDR3 sequences, 35% to 50% seen once. The sample comprised blood. The receptors were gathered from a human donor in good health.

In its sample, this clonotype was seen a few times. V is TRBV20-1 and J is TRBJ2-1; 10 bases line up with TRBD2. CDR1 is DFQATT, CDR2 SNEGSKA, per germline (reference sequence). The CDR3 has 15 amino acids. V shed 2 bases, J shed 3 bases, and the junction held 4 bases outside the gene matches. The CDR3 here is CSARWASGGYNEQFF. CDR3 nucleotides: TGCAGTGCTAGATGGGCTAGCGGGGGCTACAATGAGCAGTTCTTC.

The genes are TRBV19 and TRBJ2-5; the match to TRBD1 covers 9 bases. The CDR3 sequence is 15 residues long. Germline-derived CDR1 and CDR2 are LNHDA and SQIVND (reference sequence). V shed 3 bases and J 0 bases; nucleotides not matched to a gene: 2. The CDR3 is CASSMTGGYQETQYF. The CDR3 DNA reads as TGTGCCAGTAGTATGACAGGGGGGTACCAAGAGACCCAGTACTTC.

J is TRBJ1-2 and V is TRBV15; tentatively, D is TRBD1 (6 bases). CDR3 length: 13 amino acids. The V end was cut by 1 base, the J end by 5 bases, with 8 bases between. CDR1 LNHNV and CDR2 YYDKDF come from the germline V gene (reference sequence). The chain's CDR3 is CATSRVQGYGYTF. The CDR3 bases are TGTGCCACCAGCAGAGTACAGGGTTATGGCTACACCTTC.

V and J are TRBV7-9 and TRBJ2-3; TRBD2 agrees at 13 bases. Germline V lookup: CDR1 SEHNR, CDR2 FQNEAQ (reference sequence). The CDR3 is made up of 17 amino acids. J lost 4 bases, V lost 4 bases, and 8 bases had no gene match. This CDR3 reads CASSSTSGGTLADTQYF. For the CDR3, the DNA is TGTGCCAGCAGCTCGACTAGCGGGGGGACGTTGGCAGATACGCAGTATTTT.

The chain joins TRBV29-1 to TRBJ1-1, with a tentative D call TRBD1 (5 bases). V was shortened by 7 bases and J by 2 bases, with 14 bases between the two germline ends. CDR3 length: 13 residues. Germline assignment: CDR1 SQVTM and CDR2 ANQGSEA. The CDR3 sequence: CSASLGGNTEAFF. The CDR3 bases are TGCAGCGCATCGCTCGGGGGAAACACTGAAGCTTTCTTT.

This clonotype was counted only a few times. The chain couples TRBV5-1 to TRBJ2-3; 9 nucleotides line up with TRBD2. The CDR3 is made up of 14 amino acids. After removal of 1 base from V and 6 bases from J, the junction contained 3 bases not matched to a gene. The V gene's germline CDR1 is SGHRS and CDR2 YFSETQ. CDR3 nucleotides: TGCGCCAGCAGCTTGTCTAGCGGGGATGATACGCAGTATTTT. Residues: CASSLSSGDDTQYF. Full variable domain (outside the CDR3, taken from reference TRBV5-1 and TRBJ2-3): KAGVTQTPRYLIKTRGQQVTLSCSPISGHRSVSWYQQTPGQGLQFLFEYFSETQRNKGNFPGRFSGRQFSNSRSEMNVSTLELGDSALYLCASSLSSGDDTQYFGPGTRLTVL.

V is TRBV20-1 and J is TRBJ2-5; D is ambiguous. Trimming stripped 2 bases from V and 1 base from J, with 8 bases between. The CDR3 length is 13 residues. CDR1 and CDR2 from the germline V gene are DFQATT and SNEGSKA (reference sequence). Here the CDR3 DNA reads TGCAGTGCTAGACTGCGCCCCCAAGAGACCCAGTACTTC. It codes for CSARLRPQETQYF.

The CDR3 sequence: CASSDRTVFHNEQFF. CDR3 DNA: TGTGCCAGCAGTGACCGGACAGTTTTTCACAATGAGCAGTTCTTC. The V call is TRBV2, the J call TRBJ2-1, with D possibly TRBD1 on 6 matching bases. The germline gives CDR1 SNHLY, CDR2 FYNNEI. Deletions cut 3 bases from V and 5 bases from J, with 14 bases between. This CDR3 comprises 15 residues.

The CDR3 is CASSVGGGVANEQFF. CDR3 sequence (DNA): TGTGCCAGCAGCGTAGGCGGGGGGGTGGCCAATGAGCAGTTCTTC. This sequence joins TRBV9 and TRBJ2-1; 9 bases map to TRBD2. This CDR3 spans 15 amino acids. Germline lookup yields CDR1 SGDLS and CDR2 YYNGEE. V trimming: 0 bases; J trimming: 6 bases; junction bases outside the gene matches: 4.

This clonotype has only a few counts. V usage is TRBV29-1 and J usage is TRBJ1-2, with 7 bases that match TRBD1. Germline V CDR1 and CDR2: SQVTM, ANQGSEA. The CDR3 has 14 residues. V gave up 2 bases and J gave up 5 bases; unmatched junction bases: 8. The CDR3 reads CSVETGLTGYGYTF. In DNA, the CDR3 is TGCAGCGTTGAAACGGGCTTGACAGGGTATGGCTACACCTTC.

The chain carries TRBV28 and TRBJ1-4; unclear D gene. The CDR3 spans 16 residues. V was cut by 3 bases and J by 0 bases, with 11 bases left in between. Germline CDR1 is MDHEN and CDR2 is SYDVKM. The CDR3, as DNA: TGTGCCAGCAGTTTGCGGGCGGCTGCAACTAATGAAAAACTGTTTTTT. This translates into CASSLRAAATNEKLFF.

In its sample, this clonotype was seen a few times. CDR3 nucleotides: TGTGCCACCAGCAGAGATAGGGGCAGTTGGGACGAGCAGTACTTC. Its translation is CATSRDRGSWDEQYF. The J gene is TRBJ2-7, the V gene TRBV15; TRBD1 might be the D (5 bases). Trimming took off 0 bases at V and 5 bases at J, with 14 bases between the two ends. The germline V gene has CDR1 LNHNV and CDR2 YYDKDF (reference sequence). The CDR3 totals 15 residues.

On this clonotype itself: One junction end disagrees with the germline gene, perhaps due to a read error. V and J are TRBV24-1 and TRBJ1-1; possible D gene TRBD1, 6 bases. The CDR3 extends over 13 amino acids. CDR1 KGHDR and CDR2 SFDVKD come from the germline V gene. CDR3 amino acids: CATSNRVNTGAFF. CDR3 nucleotides: TGTGCCACCAGTAACAGGGTCAACACTGGAGCTTTCTTT.

The J gene is TRBJ2-3, the V gene TRBV12-3 or TRBV12-4; D might be TRBD2 (5 bases). This CDR3 is built from 14 residues. The ends were cut back, 3 bases at V and 4 bases at J, with 11 bases in the middle. This chain's CDR3 is CASSFRVGADTQYF. CDR3 sequence (DNA): TGTGCCAGCAGTTTCAGAGTCGGGGCAGATACGCAGTATTTT.

This clonotype was seen once. V and J are TRBV20-1 and TRBJ2-1, with D tentatively TRBD1 (6 bases). Germline CDR1 DFQATT, CDR2 SNEGSKA (reference sequence). CDR3 size: 13 residues. The V gene lost 3 bases and the J gene lost 9 bases, with 15 bases spanning the gap. The CDR3 here is CSASFGGPFEQFF. The CDR3 DNA sequence: TGCAGTGCTAGTTTTGGGGGCCCTTTTGAGCAGTTCTTC.

The V and J genes are TRBV6-5 and TRBJ2-1; a weak D match, TRBD2 (6 bases). CDR1 and CDR2 from the germline V gene are MNHEY and SVGAGI. The CDR3 totals 18 residues. Trimming pared 3 bases from V and 5 bases from J, leaving 23 bases between. The CDR3 sequence: CASSYEGGTRGFHNEQFF. CDR3 coding DNA: TGTGCCAGCAGTTATGAGGGAGGCACTAGAGGGTTCCACAATGAGCAGTTCTTC.

This clonotype appeared a single time. This chain links TRBV9 with TRBJ2-2, with D possibly called TRBD1 or TRBD2 (5 bases each). V lost 4 bases to trimming and J lost 7 bases, with 20 bases between them. The CDR3 is 16 residues long. Per the germline V gene, CDR1 is SGDLS and CDR2 is YYNGEE. CDR3 nucleotides: TGTGCCAGCAGCCCACGGGACGCGCATGAGAACGGGGAGCTGTTTTTT. It yields the protein CASSPRDAHENGELFF.

The rearrangement uses TRBV12-3 or TRBV12-4 and TRBJ2-5; D perhaps matches TRBD1 (6 bases). Trimming cost V 5 bases and J 2 bases, with 18 bases left between them. CDR3 length: 16 amino acids. CDR3 bases: TGTGCCAGCAGTCCACGAGGGGGAAGGACTCAAGAGACCCAGTACTTC. Translating gives CASSPRGGRTQETQYF.

This clonotype was counted a few times. V is TRBV6-6 and J is TRBJ2-2; D uncertain. Trimming took off 6 bases at V and 4 bases at J, with 9 bases between the two ends. CDR1 is MNHNY, CDR2 SVGAGI, per germline (reference sequence). The CDR3 contains 13 residues. As DNA, the CDR3 is TGTGCCAGCAGAAAAGGACCCACCGGGGAGCTGTTTTTT. This codes for CASRKGPTGELFF.

This clonotype turned up a few times. The V and J genes are TRBV9 and TRBJ2-7; a possible D gene is TRBD2 (6 bases). The CDR3 loop spans 15 amino acids. The germline V and J ends were trimmed by 7 bases and 4 bases, with 21 bases remaining between them. Germline V lookup: CDR1 SGDLS, CDR2 YYNGEE. The CDR3 spells CASSRGGGARYEQYF. The CDR3 coding sequence is TGTGCCAGCTCCCGAGGAGGCGGGGCTAGATACGAGCAGTACTTC.

The J gene is TRBJ2-7, the V gene TRBV20-1, with 7 bases that match TRBD1. V shed 5 bases and J 2 bases; nucleotides not matched to a gene: 9. Germline assignment: CDR1 DFQATT and CDR2 SNEGSKA (reference sequence). The length of the CDR3 is 14 residues. CDR3 amino acids: CSADRSGQTYEQYF. In nucleotides, the CDR3 is TGCAGTGCTGATCGGTCGGGACAGACCTACGAGCAGTACTTC.

The V call is TRBV27, the J call TRBJ1-1; 9 bases match TRBD1. CDR3 length: 17 residues. Trimming cost V 5 bases and J 0 bases; bases outside gene matches: 10. CDR1 MNHEY and CDR2 SMNVEV come from the germline V gene (reference sequence). CDR3: CASSPLHGQGLNTEAFF. The CDR3 DNA reads TGTGCCAGCAGTCCCCTCCATGGACAGGGGCTGAACACTGAAGCTTTCTTT.

This clonotype has more than one count but fewer than ten. This chain connects TRBV25-1 to TRBJ2-5; TRBD1 matches at 9 bases. The DNA matches TRBJ2-7 better at its end, which makes the J call doubtful. Germline V gene lookup returns CDR1 MGHDK and CDR2 SYGVNS. CDR3 size: 14 residues. The CDR3 region has the DNA TGTGCCAGCAGTGAAGCCAAGGACAGGGGCGAGCAGTACTTC. Protein product: CASSEAKDRGEQYF.

The chain couples TRBV29-1 to TRBJ2-7; TRBD1 matches 8 bases. This CDR3 has 13 amino acids. V shed 5 bases, J shed 3 bases, and the junction held 6 bases outside the gene matches. The V gene's germline CDR1 is SQVTM and CDR2 ANQGSEA. This CDR3 is CSVIGTGGYEQYF. CDR3 DNA: TGCAGCGTTATAGGCACAGGGGGCTACGAGCAGTACTTC.